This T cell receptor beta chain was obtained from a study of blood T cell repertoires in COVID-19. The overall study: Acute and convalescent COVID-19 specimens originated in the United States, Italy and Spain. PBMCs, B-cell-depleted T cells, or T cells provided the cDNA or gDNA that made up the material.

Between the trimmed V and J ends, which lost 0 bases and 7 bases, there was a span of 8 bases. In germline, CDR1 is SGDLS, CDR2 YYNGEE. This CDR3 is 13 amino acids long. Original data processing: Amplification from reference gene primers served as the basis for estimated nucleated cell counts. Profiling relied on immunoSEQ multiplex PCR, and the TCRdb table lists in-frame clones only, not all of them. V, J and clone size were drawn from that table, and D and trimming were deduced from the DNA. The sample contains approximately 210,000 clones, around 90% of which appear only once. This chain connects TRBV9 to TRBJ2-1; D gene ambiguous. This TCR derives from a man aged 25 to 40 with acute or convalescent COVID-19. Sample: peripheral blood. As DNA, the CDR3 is TGTGCCAGCAGCGTAGCTGACTTAAATGAGCAGTTCTTC. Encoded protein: CASSVADLNEQFF. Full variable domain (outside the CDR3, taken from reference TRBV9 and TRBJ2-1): DSGVTQTPKHLITATGQRVTLRCSPRSGDLSVYWYQQSLDQGLQFLIQYYNGEERAKGNILERFSAQQFPDLHSELNLSSLELGDSALYFCASSVADLNEQFFGPGTRLTVL.